Shown below are 18 T cell receptor beta chains from a single sample sequenced in a study of shared clonotypes between healthy human individuals. Libraries were prepared by immunoSEQ multiplex PCR; TCRdb keeps only in-frame clonotypes and omits some of them. This table holds approximately 2,300,000 clones, under 95% found once. Input material: naive CD4+ T cells from PBMCs. The subset here: CD45RA+ positively selected. Every receptor here comes from a man between 18 and 29 years old in good health. Some clones in this sample may be carry-over from other donors' samples.

V usage is TRBV6-5 and J usage is TRBJ2-1, with 9 bases aligning to TRBD2. This CDR3 region has 15 residues. Germline trimming cut 6 bases from V and 8 bases from J; bases unmatched to any gene: 11. Per the germline V gene, CDR1 is MNHEY and CDR2 is SVGAGI. The CDR3 sequence: CASRLRAGGFDEQFF. Here the CDR3 DNA reads TGTGCCAGCAGGCTTAGAGCGGGAGGTTTTGATGAGCAGTTCTTC.

This chain joins TRBV7-9 and TRBJ2-7; TRBD1 agrees at 7 bases. V shed 5 bases, J shed 5 bases, and the junction held 9 bases outside the gene matches. CDR1 and CDR2 from the germline V gene are SEHNR and FQNEAQ (reference sequence). The CDR3 is 14 amino acids. The CDR3 here is CASSRLRGMDEQYF. The CDR3 nucleotides are TGTGCCAGCAGCCGGCTCAGGGGGATGGACGAGCAGTACTTC.

The V gene is TRBV25-1, the J gene TRBJ1-6; no firm D call. The V end lost 5 bases, the J end lost 7 bases, and 9 bases lay between the germline ends. The CDR3 runs to 13 residues. The germline V gene encodes CDR1 MGHDK and CDR2 SYGVNS. This chain's CDR3 is CASSLHGNSPLHF. In DNA form, the CDR3 reads TGTGCCAGCAGTCTCCACGGGAATTCACCCCTCCACTTT.

CDR3 amino acids: CASSYSGRAYNEQFF. In DNA, the CDR3 is TGTGCCAGCAGTTACTCTGGGAGGGCCTACAATGAGCAGTTCTTC. V gene TRBV6-5 combines with J gene TRBJ2-1; 7 bases fit TRBD2. Germline V gives CDR1 MNHEY, CDR2 SVGAGI. V shed 0 bases, J shed 2 bases, and the junction held 1 base outside the gene matches. This CDR3 region has 15 residues.

Of note for this clone: Different DNA sequences within this sample yield the same CDR3. This rearrangement joins TRBV5-1 to TRBJ1-1, with 9 bases matching TRBD1. With V trimmed by 1 base and J by 2 bases, 3 bases remained unmatched. Germline CDR1 reads SGHRS; CDR2 reads YFSETQ. This CDR3 has 15 amino acids. The CDR3 sequence: CASSLRTGGNTEAFF. CDR3 DNA: TGCGCCAGCAGCTTGAGAACAGGGGGCAACACTGAAGCTTTCTTT. Supplemented by reference TRBV5-1 and TRBJ1-1, the full variable domain reads KAGVTQTPRYLIKTRGQQVTLSCSPISGHRSVSWYQQTPGQGLQFLFEYFSETQRNKGNFPGRFSGRQFSNSRSEMNVSTLELGDSALYLCASSLRTGGNTEAFFGQGTRLTVV.

The rearrangement joins TRBV28 to TRBJ2-1, with 9 nucleotides matching TRBD1. This CDR3 is 15 amino acids long. Germline trimming cut 6 bases from V and 9 bases from J; bases unmatched to any gene: 12. CDR1 and CDR2 from the germline V gene are MDHEN and SYDVKM. In DNA form, the CDR3 reads TGTGCCAGCAGGTACCGGGACAGGGAAGGGGGTGAGCAGTTCTTC. Residues: CASRYRDREGGEQFF.

The CDR3 protein is CASSNRESNQPQHF. DNA of the CDR3: TGTGCCAGCTCCAACAGGGAGAGCAATCAGCCCCAGCATTTT. The J gene is TRBJ1-5, the V gene TRBV6-6; D may be TRBD1 (6 bases). The CDR3 contains 14 residues. Germline values: CDR1 MNHNY, CDR2 SVGAGI (reference sequence). Deletions cut 8 bases from V and 1 base from J, with 12 bases between.

This chain joins TRBV6-5 and TRBJ1-1, with D unresolved. The germline CDR1 and CDR2 sequences are MNHEY and SVGAGI. The CDR3 is 12 residues long. V lost 5 bases to trimming and J lost 4 bases, with 8 bases between them. The CDR3 DNA reads TGTGCCAGCAGTACGCGGGGCACTGAAGCTTTCTTT. Protein: CASSTRGTEAFF.

CDR3 bases: TGTGCCAGCAGTGAAGCCGGGGGATCTGAGCGGGGCTACACCTTC. Its protein is CASSEAGGSERGYTF. The chain couples TRBV2 to TRBJ1-2; a possible D gene is TRBD1 (5 bases). The germline gives CDR1 SNHLY, CDR2 FYNNEI. Deletions cut 0 bases from V and 8 bases from J, with 16 bases between. This CDR3 comprises 15 residues.

The chain carries TRBV30 and TRBJ1-2; D is unclear. Germline CDR1 and CDR2: GTSNPN and SVGIG (reference sequence). V dropped 0 bases and J dropped 2 bases, with 7 bases sitting between them. The CDR3 extends over 13 amino acids. DNA for the CDR3: TGTGCCTGGAGTGTAGGAAACAACTATGGCTACACCTTC. It codes for CAWSVGNNYGYTF.

The V and J genes are TRBV29-1 and TRBJ1-2; D uncertain. V was pared by 3 bases and J by 5 bases, with 16 bases between. The CDR3 loop spans 14 amino acids. CDR1 and CDR2 from the germline V gene are SQVTM and ANQGSEA. The CDR3: CSVELQALGYGYTF. For the CDR3, the DNA is TGCAGCGTTGAGCTCCAGGCCCTCGGGTATGGCTACACCTTC.

This chain joins TRBV7-3 and TRBJ1-3; tentatively, D is TRBD1 (5 bases). The CDR3 loop spans 16 amino acids. Trimming pared 5 bases from V and 2 bases from J, leaving 16 bases between. The germline V gene has CDR1 SGHTA and CDR2 FQGTGA. As DNA, the CDR3 is TGTGCCAGCAGCCCGGGTGGTACAGGTCCTGGAAACACCATATATTTT. Protein sequence: CASSPGGTGPGNTIYF.

The rearrangement joins TRBV4-2 to TRBJ2-7; D is uncertain. The CDR3 has 13 residues. Germline V gene sequence: CDR1 LGHNA, CDR2 YNFKEQ. Trimming shortened V by 0 bases and J by 3 bases, and 6 bases separated the two germline ends. As DNA, the CDR3 is TGTGCCAGCAGCCAAGATGTAGGCTACGAGCAGTACTTC. This translates into CASSQDVGYEQYF.

Only a few counts were recorded for this clone. The chain joins TRBV5-1 to TRBJ2-2; 8 bases are shared with TRBD1. Looked up from germline, CDR1 is SGHRS and CDR2 is YFSETQ. This CDR3 has 16 residues. The trim removed 3 bases at V and 1 base at J, leaving 5 bases unmatched. CDR3 in amino acids: CASSSRGRGNTGELFF. CDR3 in DNA: TGCGCCAGCAGCTCCAGGGGGCGCGGGAACACCGGGGAGCTGTTTTTT.

On this clone itself: This specimen includes other DNA sequences encoding the same CDR3. The chain is built from TRBV5-5 and TRBJ1-1, with 7 nucleotides matching TRBD1. J was trimmed by 4 bases and V by 5 bases; bases with no gene match: 5. Germline V gene data show CDR1 as SGHKS and CDR2 as YYEKEE (reference sequence). This CDR3 region has 13 residues. The CDR3 DNA reads as TGTGCCAGCAGTCGACAGGGAAGCACTGAAGCTTTCTTT. This gives the protein CASSRQGSTEAFF. The full variable domain, rest sourced from reference TRBV5-5 and TRBJ1-1, is DAGVTQSPTHLIKTRGQQVTLRCSPISGHKSVSWYQQVLGQGPQFIFQYYEKEERGRGNFPDRFSARQFPNYSSELNVNALLLGDSALYLCASSRQGSTEAFFGQGTRLTVV.

Comment on this clone: Other DNA variants within this sample encode the same CDR3. V gene TRBV7-2 combines with J gene TRBJ1-1; D not resolved. CDR3 length: 14 amino acids. Trimming stripped 0 bases from V and 1 base from J, with 6 bases between. The germline V gene encodes CDR1 SGHTA and CDR2 FQGNSA. The CDR3 loop reads CASSLAASNTEAFF. The CDR3 coding sequence is TGTGCCAGCAGCTTAGCCGCCTCGAACACTGAAGCTTTCTTT.

The chain employs TRBV19 and TRBJ2-5; D uncertain. The CDR3 is 14 residues long. From germline, CDR1 is LNHDA and CDR2 SQIVND (reference sequence). V lost 5 bases to trimming and J lost 3 bases, with 13 bases between them. Here the CDR3 DNA reads TGTGCCAGTAGTCCCAGAGGTCCGAAAGAGACCCAGTACTTC. This codes for CASSPRGPKETQYF. The variable domain in full, completed from reference TRBV19 and TRBJ2-5, reads DGGITQSPKYLFRKEGQNVTLSCEQNLNHDAMYWYRQDPGQGLRLIYYSQIVNDFQKGDIAEGYSVSREKKESFPLTVTSAQKNPTAFYLCASSPRGPKETQYFGPGTRLLVL.

The chain joins TRBV12-5 to TRBJ2-3; D not certain. The ends were cut back, 0 bases at V and 2 bases at J, with 33 bases in the middle. Germline V gene sequence: CDR1 LGHNT, CDR2 FRNRAP. There are 23 residues in the CDR3. CDR3 nucleotide sequence: TGTGCTAGTGGTTTGGTACGAGGTACGGTTAGAACTACCATACGCCCTTACACAGATACGCAGTATTTT. Its translation: CASGLVRGTVRTTIRPYTDTQYF.